The source of this T cell receptor beta chain is a study of T cell changes during pregnancy in multiple sclerosis. The table came from immunoSEQ multiplex PCR; TCRdb's copy has only in-frame clones and leaves some out. Seen here are fewer than 35,000 clones, under 95% observed once, and the top ten hold roughly 0.4%. Losses at the gene ends were 5 bases for V and 3 bases for J; bases not matched to a gene: 1. Germline V gene lookup returns CDR1 ENHRY and CDR2 SYGVKD. The length of the CDR3 is 13 residues. The chain has TRBV10-3 and TRBJ2-7, with 10 bases aligning to TRBD1. This TCR was recovered from a female donor in good health, enrolled as a control in a pregnancy study. The sample in question was CD4+ T cells from peripheral blood mononuclear cells, obtained in the second trimester of pregnancy. The DNA of the CDR3 is TGTGCCATCAGTTGGACAGGGGGCTACGAGCAGTACTTC. The encoded protein is CAISWTGGYEQYF.